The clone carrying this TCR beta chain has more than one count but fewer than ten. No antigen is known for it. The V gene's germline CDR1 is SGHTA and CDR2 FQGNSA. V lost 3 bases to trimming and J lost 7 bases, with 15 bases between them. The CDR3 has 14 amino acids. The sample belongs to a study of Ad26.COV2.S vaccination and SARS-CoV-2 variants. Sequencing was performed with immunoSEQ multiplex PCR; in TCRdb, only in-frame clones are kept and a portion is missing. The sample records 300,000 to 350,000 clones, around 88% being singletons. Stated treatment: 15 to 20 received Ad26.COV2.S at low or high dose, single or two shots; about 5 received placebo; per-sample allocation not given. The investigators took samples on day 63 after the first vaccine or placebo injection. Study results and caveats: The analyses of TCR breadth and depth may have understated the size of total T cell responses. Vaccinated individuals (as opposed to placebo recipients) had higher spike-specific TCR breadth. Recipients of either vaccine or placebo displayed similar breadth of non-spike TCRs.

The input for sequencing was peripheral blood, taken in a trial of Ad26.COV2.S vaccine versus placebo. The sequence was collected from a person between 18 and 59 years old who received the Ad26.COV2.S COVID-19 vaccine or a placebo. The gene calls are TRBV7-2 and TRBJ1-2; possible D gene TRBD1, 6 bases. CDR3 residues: CASSLQGRSRGYTF. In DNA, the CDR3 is TGTGCCAGCAGCTTGCAGGGGCGCTCCCGTGGCTACACCTTC. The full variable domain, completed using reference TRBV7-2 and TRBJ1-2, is GAGVSQSPSNKVTEKGKDVELRCDPISGHTALYWYRQSLGQGLEFLIYFQGNSAPDKSGLPSDRFSAERTGGSVSTLTIQRTQQEDSAVYLCASSLQGRSRGYTFGSGTRLTVV.